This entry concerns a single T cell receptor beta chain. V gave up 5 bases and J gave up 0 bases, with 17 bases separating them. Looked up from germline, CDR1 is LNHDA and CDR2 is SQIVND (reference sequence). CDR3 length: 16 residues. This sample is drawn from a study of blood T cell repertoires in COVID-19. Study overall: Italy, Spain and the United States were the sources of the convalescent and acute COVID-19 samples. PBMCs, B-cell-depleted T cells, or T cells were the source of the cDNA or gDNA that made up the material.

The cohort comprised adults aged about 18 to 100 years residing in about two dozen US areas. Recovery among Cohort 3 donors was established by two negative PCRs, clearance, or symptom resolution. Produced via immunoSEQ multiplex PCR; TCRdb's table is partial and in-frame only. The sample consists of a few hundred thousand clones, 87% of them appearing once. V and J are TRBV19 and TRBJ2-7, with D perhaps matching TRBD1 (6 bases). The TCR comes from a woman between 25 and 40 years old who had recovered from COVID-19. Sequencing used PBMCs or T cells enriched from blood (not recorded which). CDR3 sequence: CASSERTARSSYEQYF. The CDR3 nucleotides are TGTGCCAGTAGTGAGAGGACAGCCAGAAGCTCCTACGAGCAGTACTTC.